The clone carrying this T cell receptor (beta chain) was counted at least ten times. Selection for sequencing was limited to patients who had shown CD8+CD57+ cell expansion by flow cytometry. With no exception, the patients had severe acquired aplastic anemia. Sampling of blood occurred while the patients had still received no therapy. Trimming removed 4 bases at V and 7 bases at J, with 7 bases between. Germline V gene sequence: CDR1 KGHDR, CDR2 SFDVKD. The CDR3 extends over 12 amino acids. This sample was included in a study of CD8+CD57+ T cells in acquired aplastic anemia. The template for TCR beta VDJ and CDR3 sequence profiling was genomic DNA. One entry per CDR3 protein results from TCRdb running MiXCR on the reads. The sample carries hundreds of thousands of distinct CDR3 sequences, around a third recorded once.

Sample: sorted CD4+, CD8+, or CD8+CD57+ T cells (not recorded which) from PBMCs. J is TRBJ1-5 and V is TRBV24-1; D perhaps matches TRBD1 (6 bases). The origin of this receptor is a human donor with aplastic anemia. CDR3 residues: CATSDGGQPQHF. CDR3 sequence (DNA): TGTGCCACCAGTGACGGGGGCCAGCCCCAGCATTTT.